This is a list of T cell receptor beta chains from one sample in a study of blood T cell repertoires in COVID-19. Method: immunoSEQ multiplex PCR; TCRdb's copy keeps in-frame clones and lacks some. The sample carries about 130,000 clones, 60% to 80% recorded once. The specimen sequenced was peripheral blood. The receptor source for this set is a man between 60 and 75 years old who had recovered from COVID-19. Each CDR3 is given with its conserved first and last residue. Size values are once, few and many counts, or a class for expanded clones, and some rows have none.

size,V,CDR3
.,TRBV5-1,CASSLQSGTGNGYTF
.,TRBV5-5,CASSLADQGVNGYTF
.,TRBV5-1,CASPWNGNEKLFF
few,TRBV28,CASRPHRVSNYGYTF
.,TRBV5-1,CASSLAGAYNEQFF
.,TRBV7-8,CASSLDRGPSQPQHF
.,TRBV6-2/TRBV6-3,CASSLQGADYNEQFF
.,TRBV4-1,CASSQDRQENEKLFF
few,TRBV4-1,CASSHQDRDYEQYF
.,TRBV28,CASSRGPGQRNTEAFF
.,TRBV6-5,CASEHRRDYEQYF
.,TRBV28,CASSWAGRPGETQYF
few,TRBV9,CASSAGTGDYGYTF
.,TRBV5-5,CASSYAGTGPYEQYF
.,TRBV7-6,CASSLSSGRYNEQFF
.,TRBV18,CASSPGDRGLWNEQFF
.,TRBV10-3,CAIRTYESYEQYF
.,TRBV6-5,CASSTDRESGYTF
.,TRBV6-5,CASSSRTSGQIYEQYF
.,TRBV29-1,CSVLTGAYNEQFF
.,TRBV23-1,CASSSPGLAGEKLFF
few,TRBV15,CATSRRELRASGSSYNEQFF
.,TRBV19,CASSILAGATNEQFF